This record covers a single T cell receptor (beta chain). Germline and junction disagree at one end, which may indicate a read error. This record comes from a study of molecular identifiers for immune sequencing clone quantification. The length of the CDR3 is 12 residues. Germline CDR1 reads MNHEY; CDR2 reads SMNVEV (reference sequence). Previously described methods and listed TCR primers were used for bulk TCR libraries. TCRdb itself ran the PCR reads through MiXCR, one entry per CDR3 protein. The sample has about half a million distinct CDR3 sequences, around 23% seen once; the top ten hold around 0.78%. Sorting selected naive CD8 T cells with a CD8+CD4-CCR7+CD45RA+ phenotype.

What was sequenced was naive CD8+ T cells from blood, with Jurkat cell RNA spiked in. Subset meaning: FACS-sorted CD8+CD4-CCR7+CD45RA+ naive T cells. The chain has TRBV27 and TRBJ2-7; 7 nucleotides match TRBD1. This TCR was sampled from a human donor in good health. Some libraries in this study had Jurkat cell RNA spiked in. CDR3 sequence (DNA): TGTGCCCGCAGTGCAGGGGGCTACGAGCAGTACTTC. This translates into CARSAGGYEQYF.